The 4 T cell receptor beta chains given below trace back to one sample, sequenced in a study of blood T cell repertoires in COVID-19. Profiling relied on immunoSEQ multiplex PCR, and the TCRdb table lists in-frame clones only, not all of them. The sample carries approximately 310,000 clones, around 87% recorded once. Specimen: peripheral blood. Receptors were obtained from a woman in her 50s who had recovered from COVID-19.

This chain connects TRBV9 to TRBJ1-4; TRBD1 matches at 7 bases. The CDR3 length is 18 residues. V gave up 3 bases and J gave up 8 bases; unmatched junction bases: 19. CDR1 and CDR2 (germline): SGDLS, YYNGEE. The CDR3 DNA sequence: TGTGCCAGCAGCGAGAGGGAACGATGGACAGGAGAAGGCGAAAAACTGTTTTTT. Its translation: CASSERERWTGEGEKLFF.

J is TRBJ1-5 and V is TRBV6-5, with a weak D call TRBD1 (5 bases). This CDR3 region has 15 residues. From germline, CDR1 is MNHEY and CDR2 SVGAGI. Trimming removed 5 bases at V and 1 base at J, with 12 bases between. The CDR3 is CASSPRTSSNQPQHF. CDR3 DNA sequence: TGTGCCAGCAGTCCGCGGACATCCAGCAATCAGCCCCAGCATTTT.

This clone was recorded a few times. The gene calls are TRBV14 and TRBJ2-5; 7 bases line up with TRBD2. Germline trimming cut 5 bases from V and 4 bases from J; bases unmatched to any gene: 13. Germline CDR1 is SGHDN and CDR2 is FVKESK. The CDR3 has 16 residues. CDR3 sequence reads: CASSSMGAGRGETQYF. CDR3 nucleotides: TGTGCCAGCAGCTCAATGGGTGCAGGGAGGGGAGAGACCCAGTACTTC. Looking up the rest from reference TRBV14 and TRBJ2-5 gives the full variable domain: EAGVTQFPSHSVIEKGQTVTLRCDPISGHDNLYWYRRVMGKEIKFLLHFVKESKQDESGMPNNRFLAERTGGTYSTLKVQPAELEDSGVYFCASSSMGAGRGETQYFGPGTRLLVL.

The chain has TRBV6-2 or TRBV6-3 and TRBJ1-5; 8 bases match TRBD1. J gave up 1 base and V 5 bases, and 13 bases lay outside the gene matches. Germline V lookup: CDR1 MNHEY, CDR2 SVGEGT. The CDR3 sequence is 18 residues long. This CDR3 reads CASSTPPGGRPSNQPQHF. The CDR3 coding sequence is TGTGCCAGCAGTACCCCCCCAGGGGGCCGGCCGAGCAATCAGCCCCAGCATTTT.